Listed below are T cell receptor beta chains from one sample, sequenced in a study of beta chain features in type 1 diabetes. Only in-frame clones appear in the TCRdb table, and some are missing; sequencing was by immunoSEQ multiplex PCR. This table has around 260,000 clones, around 22% appearing once. Specimen: naive CD4+ T cells from blood. Source of these receptors: a woman in her twenties or thirties with type 1 diabetes. Both conserved end residues are part of each CDR3. A D gene is named only where the DNA matches it firmly. Clone size is shown for a subset of rows, as once, few, many or a class of expanded clone.

V gene: TRBV7-9; D gene: TRBD1; clone size: -; J gene: TRBJ2-5; CDR3 DNA: TGTGCCAGCAGCCCGGGACAGGGGCAAGAGACCCAGTACTTC; CDR3 protein: CASSPGQGQETQYF
V gene: TRBV7-8; D gene: TRBD1; clone size: -; J gene: TRBJ1-1; CDR3 DNA: TGTGCCAGCAGCTCGACAGGGTCGTCTGAAGCTTTCTTT; CDR3 protein: CASSSTGSSEAFF
V gene: TRBV10-3; D gene: TRBD1; clone size: few; J gene: TRBJ2-7; CDR3 DNA: TGTGCCATGGGACAGGGATCGGCCTACGAGCAGTACTTC; CDR3 protein: CAMGQGSAYEQYF
V gene: TRBV10-3; D gene: -; clone size: few; J gene: TRBJ1-4; CDR3 DNA: TGTGCCATCAGTGAACAGGGCACGGCTAATGAAAAACTGTTTTTT; CDR3 protein: CAISEQGTANEKLFF
V gene: TRBV4-1; D gene: TRBD1; clone size: few; J gene: TRBJ2-7; CDR3 DNA: TGCGCCAGCATCCACAGGGGTCCCTACGAGCAGTACTTC; CDR3 protein: CASIHRGPYEQYF
V gene: TRBV4-1; D gene: -; clone size: -; J gene: TRBJ2-1; CDR3 DNA: TGCGCCAGCAGCCACGGACTAATCGGGGTATCTGAGCAGTTCTTC; CDR3 protein: CASSHGLIGVSEQFF
V gene: TRBV9; D gene: -; clone size: few; J gene: TRBJ1-5; CDR3 DNA: TGTGCCAGCAGCGTAGGGACAGCTAATCAGCCCCAGCATTTT; CDR3 protein: CASSVGTANQPQHF
V gene: TRBV25-1; D gene: -; clone size: -; J gene: TRBJ1-2; CDR3 DNA: TGTGCCAGCACCGAAATAACTTATGGCTACACCTTC; CDR3 protein: CASTEITYGYTF
V gene: TRBV18; D gene: -; clone size: few; J gene: TRBJ2-1; CDR3 DNA: TGTGCCAGCTCTTTTGGAGCAGGGTTCGATGAGCAGTTCTTC; CDR3 protein: CASSFGAGFDEQFF
V gene: TRBV29-1; D gene: TRBD2; clone size: -; J gene: TRBJ2-7; CDR3 DNA: TGCAGCGTTACTAGCGGGAGGGCCCTCTACGAGCAGTACTTC; CDR3 protein: CSVTSGRALYEQYF
V gene: TRBV29-1; D gene: -; clone size: -; J gene: TRBJ1-1; CDR3 DNA: TGCAGCGTCCAGAAACAGGGGAACACTGAAGCTTTCTTT; CDR3 protein: CSVQKQGNTEAFF
V gene: TRBV4-1; D gene: TRBD2; clone size: -; J gene: TRBJ2-7; CDR3 DNA: TGCGCCAGCAGCTTACTAGCGGGGGTTTCCTACGAGCAGTACTTC; CDR3 protein: CASSLLAGVSYEQYF
V gene: TRBV7-9; D gene: -; clone size: few; J gene: TRBJ2-1; CDR3 DNA: TGTGCCAGCAGCCAGCCAGGATCCGACTACAATGAGCAGTTCTTC; CDR3 protein: CASSQPGSDYNEQFF
V gene: TRBV29-1; D gene: TRBD1; clone size: few; J gene: TRBJ1-1; CDR3 DNA: TGCAGCGTTGGCCGACAGGGGAACACTGAAGCTTTCTTT; CDR3 protein: CSVGRQGNTEAFF
V gene: TRBV5-1; D gene: TRBD2; clone size: -; J gene: TRBJ2-7; CDR3 DNA: TGCGCCAGCAGCTTGGTCCTAGCGGGAGTCTACGAGCAGTACTTC; CDR3 protein: CASSLVLAGVYEQYF
V gene: TRBV2; D gene: -; clone size: few; J gene: TRBJ2-5; CDR3 DNA: TGTGCCAGCATAGGACTGATAGTCGAAGAGACCCAGTACTTC; CDR3 protein: CASIGLIVEETQYF
V gene: TRBV15; D gene: -; clone size: -; J gene: TRBJ2-3; CDR3 DNA: TGTGCCACCAGCAGAGATCTTCCAGATACGCAGTATTTT; CDR3 protein: CATSRDLPDTQYF
V gene: TRBV9; D gene: TRBD2; clone size: few; J gene: TRBJ2-5; CDR3 DNA: TGTGCCAGCAGCGTAGGGACTAGCGGGAGAGCTGAGACCCAGTACTTC; CDR3 protein: CASSVGTSGRAETQYF
V gene: TRBV5-1; D gene: TRBD2; clone size: -; J gene: TRBJ2-1; CDR3 DNA: TGCGCCAGCAGCGTCACCGGGACTAGCGTATACAATGAGCAGTTCTTC; CDR3 protein: CASSVTGTSVYNEQFF
V gene: TRBV6-5; D gene: TRBD1; clone size: -; J gene: TRBJ2-3; CDR3 DNA: TGTGCCAGCAGCCTCCGACAGGGGGTCGGAGATACGCAGTATTTT; CDR3 protein: CASSLRQGVGDTQYF
V gene: TRBV30; D gene: -; clone size: -; J gene: TRBJ2-7; CDR3 DNA: TGTGCCTGGAGTGTTTCGGGGGACGAGCAGTACTTC; CDR3 protein: CAWSVSGDEQYF
V gene: TRBV30; D gene: -; clone size: few; J gene: TRBJ1-1; CDR3 DNA: TGTGCCTGGAGAGTCAGGGGTTCAAGGGTTGCTTTCTTT; CDR3 protein: CAWRVRGSRVAFF
V gene: TRBV27; D gene: -; clone size: -; J gene: TRBJ1-1; CDR3 DNA: TGTGCCAGCAGCTCCGCTACAGATGGATACGCTGAAGCTTTCTTT; CDR3 protein: CASSSATDGYAEAFF
V gene: TRBV4-1; D gene: TRBD2; clone size: -; J gene: TRBJ2-7; CDR3 DNA: TGCGCCAGCAGCCAAGTCCTAGCGGCCAGCTCCTACGAGCAGTACTTC; CDR3 protein: CASSQVLAASSYEQYF
V gene: TRBV5-1; D gene: TRBD1; clone size: few; J gene: TRBJ2-5; CDR3 DNA: TGCGCCAGCAACCTAGGGACAGCACAAGAGACCCAGTACTTC; CDR3 protein: CASNLGTAQETQYF
V gene: TRBV5-1; D gene: -; clone size: few; J gene: TRBJ2-3; CDR3 DNA: TGCGCCAGCAGCGTTACAGGGTCGGATACGCAGTATTTT; CDR3 protein: CASSVTGSDTQYF
V gene: TRBV5-6; D gene: -; clone size: -; J gene: TRBJ2-5; CDR3 DNA: TGTGCCAGCAGCTCGACTCGCCGGGGAGAGACCCAGTACTTC; CDR3 protein: CASSSTRRGETQYF
V gene: TRBV7-2; D gene: -; clone size: few; J gene: TRBJ2-1; CDR3 DNA: TGTGCCAGCAGCTTAGTGGTCAGTTCCCGCGAGCAGTTCTTC; CDR3 protein: CASSLVVSSREQFF
V gene: TRBV10-3; D gene: -; clone size: few; J gene: TRBJ1-1; CDR3 DNA: TGTGCCATCAGTGAGGTAGGGGGTGGAACTGAAGCTTTCTTT; CDR3 protein: CAISEVGGGTEAFF
V gene: TRBV4-1; D gene: -; clone size: -; J gene: TRBJ2-2; CDR3 DNA: TGCGCCAGCAGCCAAGAGGCTAGCCTCACCGGGGAGCTGTTTTTT; CDR3 protein: CASSQEASLTGELFF
V gene: TRBV2; D gene: TRBD1; clone size: few; J gene: TRBJ2-7; CDR3 DNA: TGTGCCAGCAGTGATATTTCCGGGACAGGGCCATACGAGCAGTACTTC; CDR3 protein: CASSDISGTGPYEQYF
V gene: TRBV6-1; D gene: TRBD1; clone size: -; J gene: TRBJ1-1; CDR3 DNA: TGTGCCAGCAGTGAATGGGACAGGCCACGTAGTGAAGCTTTCTTT; CDR3 protein: CASSEWDRPRSEAFF
V gene: TRBV19; D gene: TRBD1; clone size: -; J gene: TRBJ1-2; CDR3 DNA: TGTGCCAGTAGTACCGGCGGGACAGGGAGAGGAGGCTACACCTTC; CDR3 protein: CASSTGGTGRGGYTF
V gene: TRBV6-1; D gene: TRBD2; clone size: -; J gene: TRBJ2-2; CDR3 DNA: TGTGCCTCTAGCGGGAGCGACACCGGGGAGCTGTTTTTT; CDR3 protein: CASSGSDTGELFF
V gene: TRBV29-1; D gene: -; clone size: few; J gene: TRBJ2-7; CDR3 DNA: TGCAGCGTTGGCCCTAAGGACAGCTACGAGCAGTACTTC; CDR3 protein: CSVGPKDSYEQYF
V gene: TRBV5-4; D gene: TRBD1; clone size: few; J gene: TRBJ1-2; CDR3 DNA: TGTGCCAGCAGCCCCGGGGACAGGGGGTGGGGGGGCTATGGCTACACCTTC; CDR3 protein: CASSPGDRGWGGYGYTF
V gene: TRBV11-2; D gene: -; clone size: -; J gene: TRBJ2-1; CDR3 DNA: TGTGCCAGCAGCTTTTCCGGGTACAATGAGCAGTTCTTC; CDR3 protein: CASSFSGYNEQFF